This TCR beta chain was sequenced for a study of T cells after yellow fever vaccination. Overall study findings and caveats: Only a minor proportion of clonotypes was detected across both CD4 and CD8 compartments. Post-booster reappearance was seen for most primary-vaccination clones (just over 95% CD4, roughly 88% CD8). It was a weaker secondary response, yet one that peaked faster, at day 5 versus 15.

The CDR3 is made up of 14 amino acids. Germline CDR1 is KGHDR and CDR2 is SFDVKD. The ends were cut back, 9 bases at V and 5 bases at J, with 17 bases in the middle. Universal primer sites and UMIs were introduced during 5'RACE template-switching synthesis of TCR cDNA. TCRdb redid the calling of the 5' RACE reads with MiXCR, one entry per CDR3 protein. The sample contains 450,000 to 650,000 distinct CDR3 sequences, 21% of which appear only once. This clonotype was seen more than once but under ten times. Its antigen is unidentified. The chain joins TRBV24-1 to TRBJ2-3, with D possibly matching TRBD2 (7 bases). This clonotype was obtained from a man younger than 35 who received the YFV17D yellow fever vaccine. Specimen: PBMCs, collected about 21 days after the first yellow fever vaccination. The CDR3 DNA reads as TGTGCCACCCGGGGGGCCCAGGTTCAAGATACGCAGTATTTT. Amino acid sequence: CATRGAQVQDTQYF.